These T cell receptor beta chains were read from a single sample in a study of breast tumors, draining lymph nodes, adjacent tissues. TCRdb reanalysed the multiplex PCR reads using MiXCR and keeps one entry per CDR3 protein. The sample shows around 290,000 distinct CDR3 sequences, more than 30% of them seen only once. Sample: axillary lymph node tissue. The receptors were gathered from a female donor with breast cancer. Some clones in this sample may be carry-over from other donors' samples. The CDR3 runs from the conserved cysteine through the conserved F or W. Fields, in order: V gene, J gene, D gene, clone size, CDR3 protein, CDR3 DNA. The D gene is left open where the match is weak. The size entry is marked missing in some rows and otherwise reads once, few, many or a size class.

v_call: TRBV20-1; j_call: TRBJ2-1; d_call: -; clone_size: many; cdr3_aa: CSARDPRTYNEQFF; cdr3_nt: TGCAGTGCTAGAGATCCCCGGACCTACAATGAGCAGTTCTTC
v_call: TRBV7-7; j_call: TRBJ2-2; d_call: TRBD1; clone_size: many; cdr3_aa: CASSLDRGHRELFF; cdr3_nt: TGTGCTAGCAGCTTAGACAGGGGGCATCGGGAGCTGTTTTTT
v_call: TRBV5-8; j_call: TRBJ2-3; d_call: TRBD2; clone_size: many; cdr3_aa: CASSPLAGGATDTQYF; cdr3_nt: TGTGCCAGCAGCCCGCTAGCGGGTGGGGCCACAGATACGCAGTATTTT
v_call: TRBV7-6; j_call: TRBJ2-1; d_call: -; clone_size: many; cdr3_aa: CASSLKVYNEQFF; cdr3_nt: TGTGCCAGCAGCTTGAAAGTCTACAATGAGCAGTTCTTC
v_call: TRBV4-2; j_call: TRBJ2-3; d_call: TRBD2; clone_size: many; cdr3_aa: CASSGREGPRDTQYF; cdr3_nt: TGTGCCAGCTCAGGGCGGGAGGGCCCAAGGGATACGCAGTATTTT
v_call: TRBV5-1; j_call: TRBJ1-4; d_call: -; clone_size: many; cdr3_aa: CASSLMGSGNEKLFF; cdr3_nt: TGCGCCAGCAGCTTGATGGGAAGTGGCAATGAAAAACTGTTTTTT
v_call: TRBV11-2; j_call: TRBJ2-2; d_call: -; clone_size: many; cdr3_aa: CASQTQGLYTGELFF; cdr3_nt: TGTGCCAGCCAAACCCAGGGGTTGTACACCGGGGAGCTGTTTTTT
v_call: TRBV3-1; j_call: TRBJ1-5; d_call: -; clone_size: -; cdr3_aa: CASGQSGHTREPQHF; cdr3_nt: TGTGCCAGCGGCCAAAGCGGTCATACCAGAGAACCCCAGCATTTT
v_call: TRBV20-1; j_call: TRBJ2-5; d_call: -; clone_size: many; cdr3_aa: CSARAQEQAWGKETQYF; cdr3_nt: TGCAGTGCCAGGGCCCAAGAACAGGCCTGGGGGAAAGAGACCCAGTACTTC
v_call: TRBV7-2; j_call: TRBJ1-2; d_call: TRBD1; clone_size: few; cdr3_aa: CASSPQGQTSFYGYTF; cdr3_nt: TGTGCCAGCAGCCCCCAGGGACAGACTTCTTTCTATGGCTACACCTTC
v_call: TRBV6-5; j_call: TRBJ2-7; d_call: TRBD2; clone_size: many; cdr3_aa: CASSSSGRKKRHEQYF; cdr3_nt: TGTGCCAGCAGTTCTAGCGGGAGGAAGAAGAGGCACGAGCAGTACTTC
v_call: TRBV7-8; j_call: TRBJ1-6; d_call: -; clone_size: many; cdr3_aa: CASSKTDSYNSPLHF; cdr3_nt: TGTGCCAGCAGCAAGACAGACTCCTATAATTCACCCCTCCACTTT
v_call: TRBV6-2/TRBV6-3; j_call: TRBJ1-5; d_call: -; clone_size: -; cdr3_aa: CASSHSRGARQPQHF; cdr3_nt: TGTGCCAGCAGTCACTCCCGGGGGGCTAGACAGCCCCAGCATTTT
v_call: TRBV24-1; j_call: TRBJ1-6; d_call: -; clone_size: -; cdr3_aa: CATSDWSGDFPSPLHF; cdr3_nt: TGTGCCACCAGTGATTGGTCTGGGGACTTTCCTTCACCCCTCCACTTT
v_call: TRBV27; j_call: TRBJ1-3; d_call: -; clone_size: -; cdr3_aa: CASSPTGPRGAIYF; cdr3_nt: TGTGCCAGTAGTCCGACAGGTCCCAGAGGCGCCATATATTTT
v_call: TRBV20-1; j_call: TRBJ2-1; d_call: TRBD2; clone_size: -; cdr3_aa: CSVRSSGSNEQFF; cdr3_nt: TGCAGCGTTCGGTCTAGCGGGAGCAATGAGCAGTTCTTC
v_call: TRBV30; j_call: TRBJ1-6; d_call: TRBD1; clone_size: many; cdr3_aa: CARHRDRYMSPLHF; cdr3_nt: TGTGCCCGTCACCGGGACAGGTATATGTCACCCCTCCACTTT
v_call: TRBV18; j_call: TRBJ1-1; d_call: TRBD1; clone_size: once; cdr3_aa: CASSRTGTNTEAFF; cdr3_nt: TGTGCCAGCTCGCGGACAGGGACCAACACTGAAGCTTTCTTT
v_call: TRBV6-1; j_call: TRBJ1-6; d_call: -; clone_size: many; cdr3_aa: CASREQGWNSPLHF; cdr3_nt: TGTGCCAGCAGGGAACAGGGTTGGAATTCACCCCTCCACTTT